One TCR beta chain is described in this entry. The data were obtained in a study of T cell changes during pregnancy in multiple sclerosis. Assay used: immunoSEQ multiplex PCR; TCRdb lists only in-frame clones, some missing. The sample has 70,000 to 95,000 clones, about 93% seen once. V was clipped by 4 bases and J by 4 bases; unmatched bases: 9. Germline V gene lookup returns CDR1 LNHDA and CDR2 SQIVND (reference sequence). The CDR3 spans 15 residues. Sequences were derived from peripheral blood, sampled after pregnancy. The genes are TRBV19 and TRBJ1-2; 7 positions match TRBD1. This sequence originates from a female donor in good health, enrolled as a control in a pregnancy study. As DNA, the CDR3 is TGTGCCAGTAGTACCTCGACAGGGTTTATCTATGGCTACACCTTC. Translation gives CASSTSTGFIYGYTF.